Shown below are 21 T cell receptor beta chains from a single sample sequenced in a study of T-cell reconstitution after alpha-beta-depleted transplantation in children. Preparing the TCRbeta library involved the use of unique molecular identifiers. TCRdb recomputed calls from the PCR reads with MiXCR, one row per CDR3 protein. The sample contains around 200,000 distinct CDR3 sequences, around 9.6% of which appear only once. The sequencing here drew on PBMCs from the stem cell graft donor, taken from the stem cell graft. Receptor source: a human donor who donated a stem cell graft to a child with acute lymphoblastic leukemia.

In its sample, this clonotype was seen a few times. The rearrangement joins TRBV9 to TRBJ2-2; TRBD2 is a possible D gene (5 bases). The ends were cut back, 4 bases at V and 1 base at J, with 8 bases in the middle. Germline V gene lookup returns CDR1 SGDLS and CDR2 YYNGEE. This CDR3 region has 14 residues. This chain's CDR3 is CASSNRGNTGELFF. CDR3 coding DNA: TGTGCCAGCAGCAACCGGGGGAACACCGGGGAGCTGTTTTTT.

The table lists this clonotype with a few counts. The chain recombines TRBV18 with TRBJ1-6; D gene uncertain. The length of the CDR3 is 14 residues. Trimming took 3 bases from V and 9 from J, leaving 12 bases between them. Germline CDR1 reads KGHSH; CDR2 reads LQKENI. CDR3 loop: CASSPRGDGSPLHF. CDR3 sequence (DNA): TGTGCCAGCTCACCGAGAGGCGATGGTTCACCCCTCCACTTT.

Written as DNA, the CDR3 is TGCGCCAGCAGCATAGCGGGGGGCGAATACAATGAGCAGTTCTTC. Protein: CASSIAGGEYNEQFF. The chain combines TRBV5-1 with TRBJ2-1, with 10 nucleotides matching TRBD2. The ends lost 4 bases at V and 4 bases at J; junction bases unmatched: 5. Germline-derived CDR1 and CDR2 are SGHRS and YFSETQ. The CDR3 runs to 15 residues.

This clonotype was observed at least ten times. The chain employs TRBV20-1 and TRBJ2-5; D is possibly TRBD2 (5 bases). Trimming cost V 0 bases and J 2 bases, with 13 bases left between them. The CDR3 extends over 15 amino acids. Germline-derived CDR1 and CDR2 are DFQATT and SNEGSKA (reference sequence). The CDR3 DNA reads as TGCAGTGCTAGAGATTGGGTACGGGAACAAGAGACCCAGTACTTC. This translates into CSARDWVREQETQYF.

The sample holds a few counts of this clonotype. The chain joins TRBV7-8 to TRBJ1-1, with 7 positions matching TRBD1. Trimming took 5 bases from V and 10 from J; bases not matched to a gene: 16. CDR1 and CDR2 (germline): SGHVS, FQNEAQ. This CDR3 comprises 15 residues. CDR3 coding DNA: TGTGCCAGCAGCCTAGGGCAGGGGGTTATCTCTTTAGCTTTCTTT. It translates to CASSLGQGVISLAFF. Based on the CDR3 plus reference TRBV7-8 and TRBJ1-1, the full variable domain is GAGVSQSPRYKVAKRGQDVALRCDPISGHVSLFWYQQALGQGPEFLTYFQNEAQLDKSGLPSDRFFAERPEGSVSTLKIQRTQQEDSAVYLCASSLGQGVISLAFFGQGTRLTVV.

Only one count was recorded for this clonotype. CDR3: CSAPIVRKYSNQPQHF. CDR3 nucleotides: TGCAGTGCTCCAATAGTCAGGAAGTACAGCAATCAGCCCCAGCATTTT. This rearrangement joins TRBV20-1 to TRBJ1-5; D not resolved. This CDR3 spans 16 amino acids. The V end was cut by 5 bases, the J end by 1 base, with 18 bases between. Germline CDR1 DFQATT, CDR2 SNEGSKA (reference sequence).

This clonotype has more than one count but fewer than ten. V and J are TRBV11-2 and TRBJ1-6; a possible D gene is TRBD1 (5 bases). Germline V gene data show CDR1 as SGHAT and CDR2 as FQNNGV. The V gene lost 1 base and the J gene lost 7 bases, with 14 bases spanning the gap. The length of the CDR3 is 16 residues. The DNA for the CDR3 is TGTGCCAGCAGCTTAGGGACACGAGGAGGAAATTCACCCCTCCACTTT. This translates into CASSLGTRGGNSPLHF.

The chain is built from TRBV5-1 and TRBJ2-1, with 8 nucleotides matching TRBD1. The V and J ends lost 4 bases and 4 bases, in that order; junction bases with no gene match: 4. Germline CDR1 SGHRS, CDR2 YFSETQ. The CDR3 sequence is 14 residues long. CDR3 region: CASSPGQEYNEQFF. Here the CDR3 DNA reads TGCGCCAGCAGCCCGGGACAGGAGTACAATGAGCAGTTCTTC.

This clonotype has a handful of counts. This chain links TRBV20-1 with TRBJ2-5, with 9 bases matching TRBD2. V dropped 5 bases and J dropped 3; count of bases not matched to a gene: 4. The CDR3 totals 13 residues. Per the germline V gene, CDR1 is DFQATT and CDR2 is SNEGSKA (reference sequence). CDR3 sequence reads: CSAGAGGKETQYF. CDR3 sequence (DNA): TGCAGTGCTGGAGCGGGGGGTAAAGAGACCCAGTACTTC.

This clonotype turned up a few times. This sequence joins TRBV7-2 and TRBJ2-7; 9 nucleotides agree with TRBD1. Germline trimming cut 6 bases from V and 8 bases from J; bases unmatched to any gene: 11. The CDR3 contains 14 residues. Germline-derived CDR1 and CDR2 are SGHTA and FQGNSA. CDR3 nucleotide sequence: TGTGCCAGCAGACTCCGGGACAGGGTCTCGCAGCAGTACTTC. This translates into CASRLRDRVSQQYF.

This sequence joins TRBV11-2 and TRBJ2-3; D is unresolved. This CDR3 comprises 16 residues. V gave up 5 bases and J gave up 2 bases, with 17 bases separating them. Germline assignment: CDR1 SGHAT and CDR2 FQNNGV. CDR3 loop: CASSRFLEIDTDTQYF. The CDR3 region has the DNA TGTGCCAGCAGCCGTTTCTTGGAGATCGACACAGATACGCAGTATTTT.

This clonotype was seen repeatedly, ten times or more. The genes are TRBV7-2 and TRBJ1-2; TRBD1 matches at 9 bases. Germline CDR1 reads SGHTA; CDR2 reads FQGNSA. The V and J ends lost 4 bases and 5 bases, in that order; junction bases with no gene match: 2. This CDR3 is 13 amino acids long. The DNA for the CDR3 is TGTGCCAGCAGCTCGACAGGGGGGTATGGCTACACCTTC. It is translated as CASSSTGGYGYTF.

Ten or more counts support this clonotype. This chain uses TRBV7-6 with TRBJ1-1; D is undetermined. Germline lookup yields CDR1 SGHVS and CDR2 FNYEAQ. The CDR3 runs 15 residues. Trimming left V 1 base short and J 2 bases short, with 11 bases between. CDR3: CASSLGVSKNTEAFF. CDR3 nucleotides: TGTGCCAGCAGCTTAGGGGTCAGCAAAAACACTGAAGCTTTCTTT.

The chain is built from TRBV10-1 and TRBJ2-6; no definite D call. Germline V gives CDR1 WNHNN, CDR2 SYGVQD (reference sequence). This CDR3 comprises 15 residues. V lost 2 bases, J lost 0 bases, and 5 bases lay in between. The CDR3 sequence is CASSERLSGANVLTF. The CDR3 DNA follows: TGCGCCAGCAGTGAGAGACTCTCTGGGGCCAACGTCCTGACTTTC.

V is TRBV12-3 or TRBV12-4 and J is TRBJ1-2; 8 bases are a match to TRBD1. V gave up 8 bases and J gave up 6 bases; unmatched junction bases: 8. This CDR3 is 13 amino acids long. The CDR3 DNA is TGTGCCAGCGAGGACAGGGCGAACCATGGCTACACCTTC. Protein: CASEDRANHGYTF.

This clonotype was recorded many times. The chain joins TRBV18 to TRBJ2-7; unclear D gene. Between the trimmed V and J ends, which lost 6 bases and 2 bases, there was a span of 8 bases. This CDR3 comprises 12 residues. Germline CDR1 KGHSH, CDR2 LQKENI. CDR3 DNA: TGTGCCAGCTCTATACTAACCTACGAGCAGTACTTC. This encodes CASSILTYEQYF.

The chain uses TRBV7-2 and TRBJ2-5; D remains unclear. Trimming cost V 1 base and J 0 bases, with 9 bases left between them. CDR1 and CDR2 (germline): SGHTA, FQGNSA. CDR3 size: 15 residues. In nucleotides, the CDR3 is TGTGCCAGCAGCTTAGTTGGTCAGTACCAAGAGACCCAGTACTTC. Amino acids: CASSLVGQYQETQYF.

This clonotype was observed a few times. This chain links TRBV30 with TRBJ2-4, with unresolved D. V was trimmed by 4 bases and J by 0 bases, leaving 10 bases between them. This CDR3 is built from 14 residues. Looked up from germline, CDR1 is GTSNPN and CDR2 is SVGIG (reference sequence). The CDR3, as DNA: TGTGCCTGGATTCCCTTGGTAGCCAAAAACATTCAGTACTTC. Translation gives CAWIPLVAKNIQYF.

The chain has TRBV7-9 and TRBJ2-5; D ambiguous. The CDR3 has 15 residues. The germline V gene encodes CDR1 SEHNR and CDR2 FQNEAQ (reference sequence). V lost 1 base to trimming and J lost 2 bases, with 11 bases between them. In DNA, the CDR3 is TGTGCCAGCAGCTTAGACTCGAACAGACAAGAGACCCAGTACTTC. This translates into CASSLDSNRQETQYF.

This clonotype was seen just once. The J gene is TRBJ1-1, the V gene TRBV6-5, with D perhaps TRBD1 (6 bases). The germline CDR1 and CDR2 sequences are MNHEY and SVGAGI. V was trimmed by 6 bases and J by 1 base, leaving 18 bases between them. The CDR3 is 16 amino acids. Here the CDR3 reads CASSSGWGQGNTEAFF. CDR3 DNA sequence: TGTGCCAGCAGCTCCGGGTGGGGGCAGGGGAACACTGAAGCTTTCTTT.

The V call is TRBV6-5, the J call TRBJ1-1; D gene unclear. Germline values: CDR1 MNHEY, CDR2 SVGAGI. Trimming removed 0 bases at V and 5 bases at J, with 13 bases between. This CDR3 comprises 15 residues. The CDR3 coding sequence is TGTGCCAGCAGTTACTCGATCAGTGGCGGGACTGAAGCTTTCTTT. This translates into CASSYSISGGTEAFF.